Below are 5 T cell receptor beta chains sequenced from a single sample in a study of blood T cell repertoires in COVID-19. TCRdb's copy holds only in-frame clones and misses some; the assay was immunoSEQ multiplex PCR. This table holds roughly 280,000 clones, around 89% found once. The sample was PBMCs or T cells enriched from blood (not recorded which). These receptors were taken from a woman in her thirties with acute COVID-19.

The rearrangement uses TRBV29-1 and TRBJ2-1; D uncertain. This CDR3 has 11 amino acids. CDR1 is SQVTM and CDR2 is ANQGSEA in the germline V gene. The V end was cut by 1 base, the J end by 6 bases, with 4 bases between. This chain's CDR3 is CSVEVGNEQFF. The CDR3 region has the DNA TGCAGCGTTGAAGTCGGCAATGAGCAGTTCTTC.

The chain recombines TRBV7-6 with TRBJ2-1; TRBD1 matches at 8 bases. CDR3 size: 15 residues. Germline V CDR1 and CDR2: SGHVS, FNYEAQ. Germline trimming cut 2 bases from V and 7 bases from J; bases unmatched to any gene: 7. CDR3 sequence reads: CASSLYPGQENEQFF. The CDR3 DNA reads TGTGCCAGCAGCTTATACCCGGGACAGGAGAATGAGCAGTTCTTC.

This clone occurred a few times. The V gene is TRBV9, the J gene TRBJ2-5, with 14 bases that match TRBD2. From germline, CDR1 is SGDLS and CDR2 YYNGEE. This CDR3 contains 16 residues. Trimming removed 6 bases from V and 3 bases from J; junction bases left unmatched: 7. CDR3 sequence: CASNRGGLAGEETQYF. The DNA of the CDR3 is TGTGCCAGCAATAGAGGGGGACTAGCGGGAGAAGAGACCCAGTACTTC.

The CDR3, as DNA: TGCGCCAGCAGCCAAGTAGAGGACAGGGGTTCCGAAGCTTTCTTT. As protein: CASSQVEDRGSEAFF. This chain joins TRBV4-1 and TRBJ1-1; 9 positions match TRBD1. The CDR3 sequence is 15 residues long. The V segment lost 1 base and the J segment 8 bases; nucleotides outside the gene matches: 8. CDR1 and CDR2 (germline): MGHRA, YSYEKL.

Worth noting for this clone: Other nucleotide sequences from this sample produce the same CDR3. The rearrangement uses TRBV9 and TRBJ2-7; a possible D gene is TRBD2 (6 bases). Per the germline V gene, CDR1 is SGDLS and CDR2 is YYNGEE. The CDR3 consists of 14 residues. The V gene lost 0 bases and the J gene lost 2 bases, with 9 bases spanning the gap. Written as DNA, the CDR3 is TGTGCCAGCAGCGTAGGGGGCGGGACCTACGAGCAGTACTTC. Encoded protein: CASSVGGGTYEQYF.